This TCR beta chain derives from a study of cytomegalovirus exposure and HLA in healthy donors. It was with 60 Vbeta and 13 Jbeta primers that the PCR ran. Clones were read by immunoSEQ multiplex PCR, and TCRdb kept only the in-frame ones, dropping some. The sample carries about 130,000 clones, about 82% recorded once. Input material: PBMCs. The source is a man aged 25-40 years in good health and CMV-seronegative.

The CDR3 DNA reads as TGCGCCAGCCGACCCCCGGCTAGCGCCTTATACGAGCAGTACTTC. Protein: CASRPPASALYEQYF. The chain employs TRBV5-1 and TRBJ2-7, with a weak D call TRBD2 (6 bases). The CDR3 is 15 residues long. The germline gives CDR1 SGHRS, CDR2 YFSETQ. The V end was cut by 7 bases, the J end by 4 bases, with 21 bases between. Full variable domain (remainder filled in from reference TRBV5-1 and TRBJ2-7): KAGVTQTPRYLIKTRGQQVTLSCSPISGHRSVSWYQQTPGQGLQFLFEYFSETQRNKGNFPGRFSGRQFSNSRSEMNVSTLELGDSALYLCASRPPASALYEQYFGPGTRLTVT.